Listed below are T cell receptor beta chains from one sample, sequenced in a study of blood T cell repertoires in COVID-19. Clones were sequenced by immunoSEQ multiplex PCR, and TCRdb holds only the in-frame ones, with some missing. The sample records about 200,000 clones, more than 70% being singletons. Source material: peripheral blood. These receptors all come from a man between 18 and 29 years old with active or convalescent COVID-19. The CDR3 runs from the conserved cysteine through the conserved F or W. The order of the fields is CDR3 DNA, CDR3 protein, D gene, V gene, J gene, clone size. D genes are given only for firm matches. Clone size is given for some rows only: seen once, a few or many times, or a class if the clone is expanded.

DNA: TGTGCCAGCAGCCTCTCGTCCGGGGGGCCCAAAACTTATGGCTACACCTTC
CDR3: CASSLSSGGPKTYGYTF
D: .
V: TRBV7-2
J: TRBJ1-2
size: .

DNA: TGTGCCAGTGCAACCCAGTCTCAGGGGGCACGGTTCTTC
CDR3: CASATQSQGARFF
D: TRBD1
V: TRBV19
J: TRBJ2-1
size: .

DNA: TGTGCCAGCAGCGGAGGACAGGACTCTAACTATGGCTACACCTTC
CDR3: CASSGGQDSNYGYTF
D: TRBD1
V: TRBV6-5
J: TRBJ1-2
size: .

DNA: TGTGCCAGCAGCGTAGACGCAGGGGGAACCGAGCAGTACTTC
CDR3: CASSVDAGGTEQYF
D: TRBD1
V: TRBV9
J: TRBJ2-7
size: .

DNA: TGTGCCAGCACCCCTGGGGGCAGGGTGAGCACTGAAGCTTTCTTT
CDR3: CASTPGGRVSTEAFF
D: .
V: TRBV7-2
J: TRBJ1-1
size: .

DNA: TGTGCCAGCAGTTCCTCGGGACAGGTCTATGGCTACACCTTC
CDR3: CASSSSGQVYGYTF
D: TRBD1
V: TRBV6-5
J: TRBJ1-2
size: .

DNA: TGTGCCAGTAGGGAACAGGGGGCGAGTCAGCCCCAGCATTTT
CDR3: CASREQGASQPQHF
D: TRBD1
V: TRBV19
J: TRBJ1-5
size: .

DNA: TGTGCCACAAGGACTAGCGGGGACTCCTACGAGCAGTACTTC
CDR3: CATRTSGDSYEQYF
D: TRBD2
V: TRBV10-3
J: TRBJ2-7
size: .

DNA: TGTGCCAGCAGCAGGGACACCATCACTGAAGCTTTCTTT
CDR3: CASSRDTITEAFF
D: .
V: TRBV5-4
J: TRBJ1-1
size: .

DNA: TGTGCCAGCAGCTCCACTCCGGGACTAGCGGGTGGATACTACGAGCAGTACTTC
CDR3: CASSSTPGLAGGYYEQYF
D: TRBD2
V: TRBV7-2
J: TRBJ2-7
size: .

DNA: TGTGCCAGCAGCGGGATGACTAGCTCCCAGACCCAGTACTTC
CDR3: CASSGMTSSQTQYF
D: TRBD2
V: TRBV7-8
J: TRBJ2-5
size: .

DNA: TGTGCCAGCAGCTTAGTTTCTAGCTCCTACGAGCAGTACTTC
CDR3: CASSLVSSSYEQYF
D: .
V: TRBV11-3
J: TRBJ2-7
size: .

DNA: TGTGCCAGTAGTATCAGAGACAGGGCGCACAATGAGCAGTTCTTC
CDR3: CASSIRDRAHNEQFF
D: TRBD1
V: TRBV19
J: TRBJ2-1
size: .

DNA: TGCGCCAGCAGCCAAGCGCCGACAGATGGAAACACCATATATTTT
CDR3: CASSQAPTDGNTIYF
D: .
V: TRBV4-1
J: TRBJ1-3
size: .

DNA: TGTGCCAGCCCCTCTAGCGGGAGAAGAGGCACAGATACGCAGTATTTT
CDR3: CASPSSGRRGTDTQYF
D: TRBD2
V: TRBV2
J: TRBJ2-3
size: .

DNA: TGTGCCACACATTATAAGCCGGGACAGGTCTACAATGAGCAGTTCTTC
CDR3: CATHYKPGQVYNEQFF
D: TRBD1
V: TRBV28
J: TRBJ2-1
size: .

DNA: TGCAGCGTTGGGTTGGGGGCGATGAACACTGAAGCTTTCTTT
CDR3: CSVGLGAMNTEAFF
D: .
V: TRBV29-1
J: TRBJ1-1
size: once

DNA: TGCGCCAGCAGCTTGGCCAGGGCTAGCGGGAGTATCCCAGATACGCAGTATTTT
CDR3: CASSLARASGSIPDTQYF
D: TRBD2
V: TRBV5-1
J: TRBJ2-3
size: .

DNA: TGTGCCAGCAGCTTCGGTTTGGACAGGAATTCACCCCTCCACTTT
CDR3: CASSFGLDRNSPLHF
D: TRBD1
V: TRBV11-2
J: TRBJ1-6
size: .

DNA: TGTGCCAGTAGTATAGGTGGCAGGGAGGACTATGGCTACACCTTC
CDR3: CASSIGGREDYGYTF
D: .
V: TRBV19
J: TRBJ1-2
size: .

DNA: TGCGCCAGCAGCCAAGGACTAGCGGAGACCCAGTACTTC
CDR3: CASSQGLAETQYF
D: TRBD2
V: TRBV4-3
J: TRBJ2-5
size: .

DNA: TGTGCCACCAGCTACCGTAGACTAGCGGGAACATTGGATACGCAGTATTTT
CDR3: CATSYRRLAGTLDTQYF
D: TRBD2
V: TRBV15
J: TRBJ2-3
size: .

DNA: TGTGCCAGTAGTACACGGGTAGCGGGGCCACAGTACTTC
CDR3: CASSTRVAGPQYF
D: TRBD2
V: TRBV19
J: TRBJ2-5
size: .

DNA: TGTGCCAGCAGCTTCCAGACAGGGTCCGGGGAGCTGTTTTTT
CDR3: CASSFQTGSGELFF
D: TRBD1
V: TRBV11-3
J: TRBJ2-2
size: .

DNA: TGTGCCAGTAGTGACAGGGGGGCTGGCTACACCTTC
CDR3: CASSDRGAGYTF
D: TRBD1
V: TRBV19
J: TRBJ1-2
size: .

DNA: TGTGCCAGCACCTTACGTTCGAACACCGGGGAGCTGTTTTTT
CDR3: CASTLRSNTGELFF
D: .
V: TRBV7-2
J: TRBJ2-2
size: .

DNA: TGTGCCAGCAGTGAATTCGGGGGGGTAACAGATACGCAGTATTTT
CDR3: CASSEFGGVTDTQYF
D: TRBD2
V: TRBV2
J: TRBJ2-3
size: once

DNA: TGTGCCAGCAGCCCCGGGACAGGGGGCGGCTACGAGCAGTACTTC
CDR3: CASSPGTGGGYEQYF
D: TRBD1
V: TRBV9
J: TRBJ2-7
size: .

DNA: TGTGCCAGCAGCTTAGAGCGCGGGCCCGAAACGACCCAGTACTTC
CDR3: CASSLERGPETTQYF
D: .
V: TRBV7-2
J: TRBJ2-5
size: .

DNA: TGTGCCAGCAGTGAAGGAGGGGGCACGACTGAAGCTTTCTTT
CDR3: CASSEGGGTTEAFF
D: TRBD1
V: TRBV6-1
J: TRBJ1-1
size: .

DNA: TGTGCCAGCAGCCAAGGTCGGGCAGGGGCGAACACTGAAGCTTTCTTT
CDR3: CASSQGRAGANTEAFF
D: .
V: TRBV14
J: TRBJ1-1
size: .

DNA: TGTGCCAGCTCACCCGCGGGACAGGGACTTCCCCGTGGGCAGTATTTT
CDR3: CASSPAGQGLPRGQYF
D: TRBD1
V: TRBV18
J: TRBJ2-3
size: .

DNA: TGTGCCAGCAGCTCACTCAATCAGCCCCAGCATTTT
CDR3: CASSSLNQPQHF
D: .
V: TRBV7-9
J: TRBJ1-5
size: .

DNA: TGTGCCCTGGAGACTATAGCGGGGGGGCCTTTCGGCAATGAGCAGTTCTTC
CDR3: CALETIAGGPFGNEQFF
D: TRBD2
V: TRBV30
J: TRBJ2-1
size: .

DNA: TGTGCCAGCAGTTACTCGCGGGGGCCAAGAGAGACCCAGTACTTC
CDR3: CASSYSRGPRETQYF
D: .
V: TRBV6-5
J: TRBJ2-5
size: .

DNA: TGTGCCAGCAGCCCCCTCATTCGGGCTACAGGGACTAATGAAAAACTGTTTTTT
CDR3: CASSPLIRATGTNEKLFF
D: .
V: TRBV14
J: TRBJ1-4
size: once

DNA: TGTGCCAGCAGCTTATTAGCGGGGGTCTACGAGCAGTACTTC
CDR3: CASSLLAGVYEQYF
D: TRBD2
V: TRBV11-2
J: TRBJ2-7
size: .